This T cell receptor beta chain was profiled in a study of blood T cell repertoires in COVID-19. Study-level information: Some COVID-19 samples were acute and others convalescent; all came from the United States, Italy and Spain. T cells, B-cell-depleted T cells, or PBMCs provided the cDNA or gDNA that served as material.

Study processing details: Using reference gene primer amplification, nucleated cell counts were estimated. This table comes from immunoSEQ multiplex PCR, and its TCRdb copy is limited to in-frame clones, with some not included. The V and J calls and the clone size are those of that table, but D and trimming were determined from the DNA. In the table there are some 150,000 clones, about 86% of which are singletons. The germline V and J ends were trimmed by 0 bases and 4 bases, with 7 bases remaining between them. Germline loops: CDR1 SGDLS, CDR2 YYNGEE. This CDR3 region has 14 residues. The chain combines TRBV9 with TRBJ1-4, with a possible D match to TRBD1 (6 bases). This receptor was taken from a woman aged 60 to 75 with acute or convalescent COVID-19. The sample consisted of peripheral blood. The CDR3 region is CASSVGTVNEKLFF. DNA of the CDR3: TGTGCCAGCAGCGTAGGGACAGTTAATGAAAAACTGTTTTTT.